Here is one T cell receptor beta chain with its context. The antigen is unknown. These data originate in a study of T cells expressing NK-cell markers. Study-wide background: It was sorted CD3+CD56+NKG2C+, CD3+CD56+NKG2C- and CD3+CD56-NKG2C+ T cells that supplied the TCR beta repertoires. Study findings and constraints: The contribution of dominant NKG2C+ clonotypes to CD8+ T cells in a handful of donors was about 1.0-8%.

TCRdb re-called the 5' RACE reads; one entry per CDR3 protein, DNA not given. The table lists fewer than 400,000 distinct CDR3 sequences. Sequenced: blood T cells: a sorted CD56 or NKG2C T cell subset, CD4+ or CD8+ T cells, or bulk PBMC T cells (not recorded which). This clonotype was sampled from a man aged 18 to 70 in good health.

CDR3 residues: CASTRQGGSYEQYF. The J gene is TRBJ2-7, the V gene TRBV27; TCRdb outputs TRBD1, but without DNA this stays unchecked. The CDR3 has 14 amino acids. CDR1 and CDR2 (germline): MNHEY, SMNVEV (reference sequence).